This T cell receptor beta chain was sequenced during a study of shared clonotypes between healthy human individuals. The CDR3 is made up of 15 amino acids. Unmatched junction bases numbered 5, after V lost 1 base and J lost 3 bases. In germline, CDR1 is SNHLY, CDR2 FYNNEI. Sequencing used immunoSEQ multiplex PCR; TCRdb keeps in-frame clones, though not all of them. The table lists over 1.5 million clones, nearly 99% of them singletons, with 0.45% in the top ten. The chain uses TRBV2 and TRBJ1-1, with 7 nucleotides matching TRBD1. The sequencing sample was made of naive CD4+ T cells sorted from blood. As to subset: CD45RA+ positively selected. This receptor was taken from a man younger than 40 in good health. DNA for the CDR3: TGTGCCAGCAGTGAAGAGAAAGGGGGCTACACTGAAGCTTTCTTT. The encoded protein is CASSEEKGGYTEAFF.